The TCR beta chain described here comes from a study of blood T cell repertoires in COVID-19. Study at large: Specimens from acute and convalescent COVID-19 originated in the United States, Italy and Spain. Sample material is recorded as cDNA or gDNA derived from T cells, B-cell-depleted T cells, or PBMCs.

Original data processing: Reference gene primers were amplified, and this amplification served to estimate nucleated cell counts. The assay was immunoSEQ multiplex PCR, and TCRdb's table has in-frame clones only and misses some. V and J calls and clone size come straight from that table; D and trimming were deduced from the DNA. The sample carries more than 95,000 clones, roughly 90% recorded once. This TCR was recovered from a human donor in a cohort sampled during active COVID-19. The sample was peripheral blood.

DNA of the CDR3: TGTGCCAGCAGCCTCACCGGGACTAGCGGGTCTACCTACAATGAGCAGTTCTTC. This gives the protein CASSLTGTSGSTYNEQFF. The chain couples TRBV6-2 or TRBV6-3 to TRBJ2-1, with 12 bases that match TRBD2. This CDR3 comprises 18 residues. J was trimmed by 2 bases and V by 6 bases; bases with no gene match: 11. CDR1 MNHEY and CDR2 SVGEGT come from the germline V gene.